This TCR beta chain was found in a study of blood T cell repertoires in COVID-19. Study information: The analysed material was cDNA or gDNA that came from T cells, B-cell-depleted T cells, or PBMCs.

On this clone itself: Other DNA sequences in this sample translate to the same CDR3.

The CDR3 has 13 residues. Germline loops: CDR1 MNHEY, CDR2 SVGAGI. Trimming took off 2 bases at V and 6 bases at J, with 7 bases between the two ends. How the authors handled the data: Reference gene primer amplification gave estimated nucleated cell counts. Produced via immunoSEQ multiplex PCR; TCRdb's table is partial and in-frame only. The DNA was the basis for D and trimming; V, J and clone size are from that table. This sample has roughly 700,000 clones, with around 89% found just once. Sequencing was done on a sample of peripheral blood. This clonotype was sampled from a woman between 18 and 29 years old with acute or convalescent COVID-19. V gene TRBV6-5 combines with J gene TRBJ2-2, with D possibly being TRBD2 (6 bases). The CDR3, as DNA: TGTGCCAGCAGTTACGGAGGGGCCGGGGAGCTGTTTTTT. The encoded protein is CASSYGGAGELFF.